The 27 T cell receptor beta chains below come from one sample, sequenced in a study of cytomegalovirus exposure and HLA in healthy donors. Primers included in the PCR were 60 Vbeta and 13 Jbeta primers. TCRdb keeps only in-frame clones here, not all; method: immunoSEQ multiplex PCR. There are approximately 82,000 clones in the sample; approximately 65% occur only once, and about 5.4% lies in the top ten. The sample was PBMCs. These receptors originate from a woman aged 25 to 39 in good health and CMV-seropositive.

This chain connects TRBV4-2 to TRBJ2-1; TRBD2 agrees at 9 bases. CDR3 length: 16 amino acids. CDR1 and CDR2 (germline): LGHNA, YNFKEQ. Trimming cost V 1 base and J 4 bases; bases outside gene matches: 5. In nucleotides, the CDR3 is TGTGCCAGCAGCCAAGCCGGGACTAGCAGTTACAATGAGCAGTTCTTC. Translating gives CASSQAGTSSYNEQFF.

The V and J genes are TRBV27 and TRBJ1-5; D is undetermined. There are 12 residues in the CDR3. Trimming cost V 6 bases and J 4 bases, with 7 bases left between them. Germline V CDR1 and CDR2: MNHEY, SMNVEV (reference sequence). The CDR3, as DNA: TGTGCCAGCAGCGAGACTAATCAGCCCCAGCATTTT. Encoded protein: CASSETNQPQHF.

The chain employs TRBV11-2 and TRBJ2-1, with 10 bases identical to TRBD2. The CDR3 consists of 17 residues. V was clipped by 3 bases and J by 1 base; unmatched bases: 6. Germline loops: CDR1 SGHAT, CDR2 FQNNGV. In DNA, the CDR3 is TGTGCCAGCAGCTTCGGGGTACTAGCGGGGTCCTACAATGAGCAGTTCTTC. This gives the protein CASSFGVLAGSYNEQFF.

The CDR3 protein is CASRRLADSSYEQYF. The CDR3 nucleotides are TGCGCCAGCAGACGATTAGCGGATAGCTCCTACGAGCAGTACTTC. This chain links TRBV5-1 with TRBJ2-7, with D possibly matching TRBD2 (6 bases). The V gene lost 5 bases and the J gene lost 0 bases, with 15 bases spanning the gap. CDR3 length: 15 amino acids. Germline CDR1 SGHRS, CDR2 YFSETQ.

The V call is TRBV5-8, the J call TRBJ1-2, with D possibly being TRBD1 (6 bases). V gave up 3 bases and J gave up 11 bases, with 14 bases separating them. CDR3 size: 12 residues. The germline gives CDR1 SGHTS, CDR2 YDEGEE. CDR3 residues: CASSSGQPLYTF. The CDR3 coding sequence is TGTGCCAGCAGCTCCGGACAGCCTCTGTACACCTTC.

This chain uses TRBV28 with TRBJ1-4; perhaps TRBD1 as D (6 bases). The CDR3 is 15 residues long. Germline CDR1 MDHEN, CDR2 SYDVKM. The V gene lost 4 bases and the J gene lost 7 bases, with 16 bases spanning the gap. In DNA, the CDR3 is TGTGCCAGCAGTTCGTACCAGGGGCAGGCTGAAAAACTGTTTTTT. Its translation: CASSSYQGQAEKLFF.

This sequence joins TRBV5-1 and TRBJ2-1; perhaps TRBD2 as D (5 bases). V was clipped by 0 bases and J by 2 bases, with 9 bases between them. Germline V gene sequence: CDR1 SGHRS, CDR2 YFSETQ. This CDR3 is built from 15 residues. The CDR3 DNA reads as TGCGCCAGCAGCTTGGGAGGGCAGACCTACAATGAGCAGTTCTTC. Protein: CASSLGGQTYNEQFF.

V is TRBV6-1 and J is TRBJ1-5, with D tentatively TRBD1 (6 bases). This CDR3 comprises 15 residues. V lost 6 bases, J lost 0 bases, and 12 bases lay in between. Germline CDR1 is MNHNS and CDR2 is SASEGT. CDR3 sequence reads: CASRTDSYSNQPQHF. As DNA, the CDR3 is TGTGCCAGCAGGACGGACAGCTATAGCAATCAGCCCCAGCATTTT.

The J gene is TRBJ2-2, the V gene TRBV6-1, with a weak D call TRBD1 (6 bases). This CDR3 spans 14 amino acids. Trimming removed 8 bases from V and 2 bases from J, with 12 bases in between. The germline CDR1 and CDR2 sequences are MNHNS and SASEGT. The CDR3 loop is CASGDRPNTGELFF. In nucleotides, the CDR3 is TGTGCCAGCGGAGACAGGCCCAACACCGGGGAGCTGTTTTTT.

The J gene is TRBJ1-1, the V gene TRBV9, with D perhaps TRBD1 (6 bases). Germline CDR1 is SGDLS and CDR2 is YYNGEE. Trimming left V 0 bases short and J 2 bases short, with 14 bases between. The CDR3 sequence is 16 residues long. The CDR3 DNA sequence: TGTGCCAGCAGCGTAGCACAGGGTGGGGCTAACACTGAAGCTTTCTTT. The encoded protein is CASSVAQGGANTEAFF.

This clone was counted only a few times. The J gene is TRBJ2-2, the V gene TRBV21-1; the D call of TRBD1 is as the table states it, not checked on the DNA. TRBV21-1 is assigned pseudogene status. This CDR3 has 15 amino acids. CDR3 loop: CASSKDRHYTGELFF. In nucleotides, the CDR3 is TGTGCCAGCAGCAAAGATAGACACTACACCGGGGAGCTGTTTTTT.

The V and J genes are TRBV1 and TRBJ2-7; the table's TRBD2 call for D was not verified on the DNA. TRBV1 is deemed a pseudogene. This CDR3 is 17 amino acids long. CDR3 nucleotides: TGCACCACCACCCGAGCTAGCGGGGGGCCGCGTCGTTACGGGCAGTACTTC. Protein sequence: CTTTRASGGPRRYGQYF.

In its sample, this clone was seen a few times. The sample carries other DNA sequences with the same CDR3. The V call is TRBV7-2, the J call TRBJ1-1; possible D gene TRBD1, 5 bases. In germline, CDR1 is SGHTA, CDR2 FQGNSA. This CDR3 contains 15 residues. Trimming left V 0 bases short and J 5 bases short, with 13 bases between. The DNA for the CDR3 is TGTGCCAGCAGCTTAGCCGGGGGTGGAAGGACTGAAGCTTTCTTT. Its translation: CASSLAGGGRTEAFF.

CDR3: CATSLGASEKLFF. The CDR3 DNA reads TGTGCCACGAGTCTGGGAGCGAGTGAAAAACTGTTTTTT. The chain has TRBV15 and TRBJ1-4; D is unclear. Between the trimmed V and J ends, which lost 9 bases and 7 bases, there was a span of 15 bases. CDR1 LNHNV and CDR2 YYDKDF come from the germline V gene (reference sequence). The CDR3 sequence is 13 residues long.

The chain carries TRBV6-6 and TRBJ2-5; 8 bases are a match to TRBD1. The J call may be faulty, since TRBJ2-7 better matches the DNA end. This CDR3 region has 15 residues. Germline CDR1 reads MNHNY; CDR2 reads SVGAGI (reference sequence). The CDR3 DNA reads TGTGCCAGCAGTTCCACCGGGACAGGCCACTACGAGCAGTACTTC. Protein: CASSSTGTGHYEQYF.

V gene TRBV30 combines with J gene TRBJ1-5; no clear D gene. This CDR3 has 13 residues. V gave up 1 base and J gave up 0 bases, with 4 bases separating them. Germline CDR1 reads GTSNPN; CDR2 reads SVGIG (reference sequence). The CDR3 region has the DNA TGTGCCTGGAGTGATTATAGCAATCAGCCCCAGCATTTT. Protein sequence: CAWSDYSNQPQHF.

The gene calls are TRBV2 and TRBJ1-2; the D is unclear. Trimming took 6 bases from V and 6 from J, leaving 11 bases between them. CDR1 and CDR2 (germline): SNHLY, FYNNEI. The CDR3 length is 12 residues. The CDR3, as DNA: TGTGCCAGCAGCCCCGCCCGGGATGGCTACACCTTC. The encoded protein is CASSPARDGYTF.

The V call is TRBV6-5, the J call TRBJ2-1, with 7 bases aligning to TRBD2. Germline CDR1 reads MNHEY; CDR2 reads SVGAGI. With 5 bases clipped from V and 4 bases from J, the junction kept 8 bases outside the gene matches. The CDR3 runs to 15 residues. DNA for the CDR3: TGTGCCAGCAGTCCTCATGTGGGGGGGTACAATGAGCAGTTCTTC. This codes for CASSPHVGGYNEQFF.

J is TRBJ2-7 and V is TRBV7-9; TRBD1 is a possible D gene (6 bases). The CDR3 loop spans 15 amino acids. Looked up from germline, CDR1 is SEHNR and CDR2 is FQNEAQ (reference sequence). V was shortened by 2 bases and J by 3 bases, with 14 bases between the two germline ends. Here the CDR3 reads CASSLSGVTDYEQYF. Here the CDR3 DNA reads TGTGCCAGCAGCTTATCAGGGGTGACTGACTACGAGCAGTACTTC.

This clone was seen once. V usage is TRBV4-3 and J usage is TRBJ1-2; possibly TRBD1 for D (5 bases). This CDR3 is built from 13 residues. Germline CDR1 reads LGHNA; CDR2 reads YSLEER. The ends were cut back, 0 bases at V and 6 bases at J, with 8 bases in the middle. The CDR3 protein is CASSQETVDGYTF. The CDR3 DNA follows: TGCGCCAGCAGCCAAGAGACAGTGGATGGCTACACCTTC.

This CDR3 is CASSSGLAGGYEQFF. The CDR3, as DNA: TGCGCCAGCAGCTCGGGACTAGCGGGGGGGTATGAGCAGTTCTTC. The J gene is TRBJ2-1, the V gene TRBV5-1; 16 bases match TRBD2. The germline V gene encodes CDR1 SGHRS and CDR2 YFSETQ. The V and J ends lost 3 bases and 8 bases, in that order; junction bases with no gene match: 2. This CDR3 spans 15 amino acids.

This clone was recorded only once. V usage is TRBV5-6 and J usage is TRBJ1-4; unclear D gene. V was cut by 1 base and J by 5 bases, with 3 bases left in between. The CDR3 has 12 amino acids. The germline CDR1 and CDR2 sequences are SGHDT and YYEEEE. The CDR3 region is CASSLQNEKLFF. The CDR3 nucleotides are TGTGCCAGCAGCTTGCAGAATGAAAAACTGTTTTTT.

The sample holds a few counts of this clone. V and J are TRBV4-1 and TRBJ2-1; D is perhaps TRBD1 (5 bases). Germline V gene sequence: CDR1 MGHRA, CDR2 YSYEKL. The CDR3 contains 14 residues. The ends were cut back, 0 bases at V and 7 bases at J, with 10 bases in the middle. CDR3 in amino acids: CASSQEWQGNEQFF. The CDR3 DNA reads as TGCGCCAGCAGCCAAGAGTGGCAGGGAAATGAGCAGTTCTTC.

The rearrangement joins TRBV15 to TRBJ2-7; 11 nucleotides align to TRBD1. V lost 2 bases to trimming and J lost 7 bases; unmatched junction nucleotides: 4. CDR3 length: 14 residues. Germline V gives CDR1 LNHNV, CDR2 YYDKDF (reference sequence). CDR3 in DNA: TGTGCCACCAGCAGACGGACAGGGGGCGGAGAGCAGTACTTC. It is translated as CATSRRTGGGEQYF.

The chain combines TRBV28 with TRBJ1-2, with D perhaps matching TRBD1 (6 bases). The CDR3 length is 14 residues. Germline V gene sequence: CDR1 MDHEN, CDR2 SYDVKM. Trimming pared 2 bases from V and 4 bases from J, leaving 11 bases between. CDR3 sequence: CASSLQGKSYGYTF. As DNA, the CDR3 is TGTGCCAGCAGTTTACAGGGGAAGAGCTATGGCTACACCTTC.

V usage is TRBV28 and J usage is TRBJ1-3; 11 nucleotides line up with TRBD1. Unmatched junction bases numbered 5, after V lost 3 bases and J lost 1 base. In germline, CDR1 is MDHEN, CDR2 SYDVKM. This CDR3 has 17 amino acids. CDR3 sequence reads: CASSFPGQGGSGNTIYF. The CDR3 region has the DNA TGTGCCAGCAGTTTCCCGGGACAGGGGGGATCTGGAAACACCATATATTTT.

This clone was detected a few times. DNA of the CDR3: TGTGCCAGCAGCGGCGGAAGGGGGCGGGACTATGGCTACACCTTC. Protein sequence: CASSGGRGRDYGYTF. The chain is built from TRBV7-6 and TRBJ1-2, with 7 nucleotides matching TRBD1. Germline CDR1 is SGHVS and CDR2 is FNYEAQ. Trimming removed 5 bases from V and 3 bases from J; junction bases left unmatched: 9. CDR3 size: 15 residues.